The clone carrying this T cell receptor (beta chain) came up many times. Its cognate antigen is unknown. The time point was: persistent/refractory GD, antithyroid drugs over 5 years with positive TRAb. There was RNA extracted from PBMCs, and the TCR library was made from it. An approximately 10-milliliter sample of peripheral blood was drawn into EDTA tubes. The entry originates in a study of regulatory T cells in long-lasting Graves disease. Findings of the study overall: Favored usage of TRBV28, TRBJ1-2 and TRBJ2-5 was recorded in persistent disease. Reduced TCR diversity was observed in persistent Graves' patients versus newly diagnosed patients.

Germline V lookup: CDR1 SGDLS, CDR2 YYNGEE. Trimming left V 4 bases short and J 4 bases short, with 11 bases between. The length of the CDR3 is 13 residues. Sequencing libraries for TCR beta were prepared with iRepertoire HTBI primers and Arm-PCR of CDR3 regions. TCRdb reprocessed the multiplex PCR reads via MiXCR and lists one record per CDR3 protein. This sample has a few hundred thousand distinct CDR3 sequences; 20% to 25% occur once, and the top ten carry around 30%. The TCR comes from a woman aged 40 to 50 with Graves disease. This specimen was peripheral blood mononuclear cells (PBMCs), taken when the disease was refractory, from a patient treated with antithyroid drugs. The rearrangement links TRBV9 to TRBJ2-5; D possibly corresponds to TRBD1 (5 bases). DNA of the CDR3: TGTGCCAGCAGCCGTCAGGGCCTAGAGACCCAGTACTTC. Translated: CASSRQGLETQYF.